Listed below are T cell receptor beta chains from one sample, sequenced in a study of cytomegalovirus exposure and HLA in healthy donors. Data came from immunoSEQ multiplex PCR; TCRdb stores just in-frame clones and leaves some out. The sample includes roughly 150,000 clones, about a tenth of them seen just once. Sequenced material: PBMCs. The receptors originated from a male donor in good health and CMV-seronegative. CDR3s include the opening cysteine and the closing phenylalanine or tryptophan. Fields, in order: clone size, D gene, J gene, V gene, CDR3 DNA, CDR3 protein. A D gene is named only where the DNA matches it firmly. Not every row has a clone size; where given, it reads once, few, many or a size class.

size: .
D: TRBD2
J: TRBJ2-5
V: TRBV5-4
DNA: TGTGCCAGCAGATCGGGACTAGAGGGGGGGGAGACCCAGTACTTC
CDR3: CASRSGLEGGETQYF

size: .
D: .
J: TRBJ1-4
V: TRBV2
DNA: TGTGCCAGCATTGTAAATGAAAAACTGTTTTTT
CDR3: CASIVNEKLFF

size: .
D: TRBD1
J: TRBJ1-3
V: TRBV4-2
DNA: TGTGCCAGCAGCCAAGATGGCCGCGGGACAGCCTCTGGAAACACCATATATTTT
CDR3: CASSQDGRGTASGNTIYF

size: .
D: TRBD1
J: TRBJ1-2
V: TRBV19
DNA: TGTGCCAGTAGTAGGCAGGGGGAGGATGGCTACACCTTC
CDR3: CASSRQGEDGYTF

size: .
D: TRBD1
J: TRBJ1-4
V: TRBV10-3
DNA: TGTGCCATCAGTGGAGGACAGGGGGCCGGTGAAAAACTGTTTTTT
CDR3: CAISGGQGAGEKLFF

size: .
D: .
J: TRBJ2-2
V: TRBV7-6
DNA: TGTGCCAGCAGCCGCCGCGAGACCGGGGAGCTGTTTTTT
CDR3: CASSRRETGELFF

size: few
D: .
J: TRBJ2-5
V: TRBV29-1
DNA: TGCAGCGTTGCCCCCAGCCAAGAGACCCAGTACTTC
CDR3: CSVAPSQETQYF

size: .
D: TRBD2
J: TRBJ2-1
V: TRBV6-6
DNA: TGTGCCAGCAGTTACTCGGGAAGCGGGGGGAGGAATGAGCAGTTCTTC
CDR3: CASSYSGSGGRNEQFF

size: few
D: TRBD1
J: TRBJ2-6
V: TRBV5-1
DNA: TGCGCCAGCAGTTGGGACAGGAGCTCTGGGGCCAACGTCCTGACTTTC
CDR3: CASSWDRSSGANVLTF

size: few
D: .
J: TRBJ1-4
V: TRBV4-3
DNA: TGCGCCAGCAGCCAAGATAGACGGGGGGGAGATGAAAAACTGTTTTTT
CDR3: CASSQDRRGGDEKLFF

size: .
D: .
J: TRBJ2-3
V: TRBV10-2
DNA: TGCGCCACCAGCAAGGTGGGGGGGGCTGGCACAGATACGCAGTATTTT
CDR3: CATSKVGGAGTDTQYF

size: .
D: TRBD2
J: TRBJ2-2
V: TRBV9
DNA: TGTGCCAGCAGCTCCTGGACTAGCGGGAGTACCGGGGAGCTGTTTTTT
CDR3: CASSSWTSGSTGELFF

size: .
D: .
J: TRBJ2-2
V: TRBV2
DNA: TGTGCCAGCAGTGTAGGGGCAGCGAACACCGGGGAGCTGTTTTTT
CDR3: CASSVGAANTGELFF

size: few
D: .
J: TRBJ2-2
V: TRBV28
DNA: TGTGCCAGCAGCGTAACGGGGGGCTATCACACCGGGGAGCTGTTTTTT
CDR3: CASSVTGGYHTGELFF

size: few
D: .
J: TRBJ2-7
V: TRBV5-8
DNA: TGTGCCAGCAGCCTCCGACAGGTTCAGTACTTC
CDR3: CASSLRQVQYF

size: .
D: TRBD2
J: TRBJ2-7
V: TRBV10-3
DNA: TGTGCCATCCGGCTAGCGGGGGAGTACGAGCAGTACTTC
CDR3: CAIRLAGEYEQYF

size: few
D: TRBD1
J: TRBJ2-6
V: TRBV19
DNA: TGTGCCAGTAGTATACAGGGGGCGGGGGCCAACGTCCTGACTTTC
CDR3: CASSIQGAGANVLTF

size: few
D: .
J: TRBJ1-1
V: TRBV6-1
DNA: TGTGCCAGCAAAAGCCAGGGGTTGAGGGACACTGAAGCTTTCTTT
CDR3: CASKSQGLRDTEAFF

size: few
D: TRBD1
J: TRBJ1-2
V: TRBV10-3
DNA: TGTGCCATCAGTAAAGGACAGGCCAACTATGGCTACACCTTC
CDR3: CAISKGQANYGYTF

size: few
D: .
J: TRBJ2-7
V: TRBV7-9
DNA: TGTGCCAGCAGCTGGCCAGGAGGTTACGAGCAGTACTTC
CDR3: CASSWPGGYEQYF

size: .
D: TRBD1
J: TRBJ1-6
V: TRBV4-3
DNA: TGCGCCAGCAGCCCAGGGACAGCCTCCTATAATTCACCCCTCCACTTT
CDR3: CASSPGTASYNSPLHF

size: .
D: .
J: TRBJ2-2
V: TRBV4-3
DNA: TGCGTCAGCAGCCAAGATGTAAGACGAGGCGGTAACACCGGGGAGCTGTTTTTT
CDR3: CVSSQDVRRGGNTGELFF

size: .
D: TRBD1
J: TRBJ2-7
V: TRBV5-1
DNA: TGCGCCAGCAGCTTATCGACAGGGGCCGACGAGCAGTACTTC
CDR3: CASSLSTGADEQYF

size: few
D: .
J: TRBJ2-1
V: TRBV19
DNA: TGTGCCACCCTTGTGGCAGGGGAACCTTGGGAGCAGTTCTTC
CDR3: CATLVAGEPWEQFF

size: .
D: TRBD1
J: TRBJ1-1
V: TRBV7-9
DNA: TGTGCCAGCAGCTCCTCACAGGGGATGAGGACTGAAGCTTTCTTT
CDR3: CASSSSQGMRTEAFF

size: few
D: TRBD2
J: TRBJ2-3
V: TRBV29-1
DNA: TGCAGCGGGGGGACTAGCGGGGGGGCAGATACGCAGTATTTT
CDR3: CSGGTSGGADTQYF

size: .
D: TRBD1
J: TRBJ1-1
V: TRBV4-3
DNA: TGCGCCAGCAGCCCCCGGACAGGAGGTCCGTCTGAAGCTTTCTTT
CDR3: CASSPRTGGPSEAFF

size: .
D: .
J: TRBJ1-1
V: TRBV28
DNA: TGTGCCGGTACGTCGGGTAAGAACACTGAAGCTTTCTTT
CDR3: CAGTSGKNTEAFF

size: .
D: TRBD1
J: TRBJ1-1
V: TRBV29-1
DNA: TGCAGCGTTAAAGGACAGGGGAACACTGAAGCTTTCTTT
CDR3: CSVKGQGNTEAFF

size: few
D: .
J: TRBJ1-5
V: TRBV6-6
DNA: TGTGCCAGCAGTTGGGCACCCAATCAGCCCCAGCATTTT
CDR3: CASSWAPNQPQHF

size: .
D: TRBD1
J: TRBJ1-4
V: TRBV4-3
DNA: TGCGCCAGCAGCCAAGAAGGGGGGACCGGGACAGTACTTCTCTTT
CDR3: CASSQEGGTGTVLLF

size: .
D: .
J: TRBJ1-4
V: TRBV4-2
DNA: TGTGCCAGCAGCCAAGGGGGTCTCGGGGGTGAAAAACTGTTTTTT
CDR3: CASSQGGLGGEKLFF

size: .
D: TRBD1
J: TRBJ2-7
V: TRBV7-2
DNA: TGTGCCAGCAGCTCGGACAGGGAAAGTTGGTACGAGCAGTACTTC
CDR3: CASSSDRESWYEQYF

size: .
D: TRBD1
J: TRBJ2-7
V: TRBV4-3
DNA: TGCGCCAGCAGCCACCGACAGGGAATGGACTACGAGCAGTACTTC
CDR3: CASSHRQGMDYEQYF

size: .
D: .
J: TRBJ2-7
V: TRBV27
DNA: TGTGCCAGCAGTTTAGCGGGTAGCTCCTACGAGCAGTACTTC
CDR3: CASSLAGSSYEQYF

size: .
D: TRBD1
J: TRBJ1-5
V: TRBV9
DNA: TGTGCCAGCAGCGTAGGGGACAGGAATCAGCCCCAGCATTTT
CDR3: CASSVGDRNQPQHF

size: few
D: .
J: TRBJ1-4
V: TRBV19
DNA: TGTGCCAGCAAACCGGGACACGGGCTGGGTTATGAAAAACTGTTTTTT
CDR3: CASKPGHGLGYEKLFF

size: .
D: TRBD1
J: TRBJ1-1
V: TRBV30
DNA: TGTGCCTGGAGTGCTTGGACAGGGGGAGTCACTTTCTTT
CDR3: CAWSAWTGGVTFF

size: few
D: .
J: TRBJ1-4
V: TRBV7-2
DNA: TGTGCCAGCAGCTGGCTTGGTGGTCTAACTAATGAAAAACTGTTTTTT
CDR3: CASSWLGGLTNEKLFF

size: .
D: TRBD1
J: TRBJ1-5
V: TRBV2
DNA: TGTGCCACTTCGGACAGGGGTGATTTCAATCAGCCCCAGCATTTT
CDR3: CATSDRGDFNQPQHF

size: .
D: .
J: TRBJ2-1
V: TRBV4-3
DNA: TGCGCCAGCAGCCAAGAGTATGGAAACAGCCGAATTTACAATGAGCAGTTCTTC
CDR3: CASSQEYGNSRIYNEQFF

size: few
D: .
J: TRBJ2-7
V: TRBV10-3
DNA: TGTGCCATCAGTGAAGGGCAAGGACTTTCAAGCGACGAGCAGTACTTC
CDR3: CAISEGQGLSSDEQYF

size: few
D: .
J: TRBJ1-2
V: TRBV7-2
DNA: TGTGCCAGCAGCTTATCCGAAGACAGAACTAACTATGGCTACACCTTC
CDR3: CASSLSEDRTNYGYTF

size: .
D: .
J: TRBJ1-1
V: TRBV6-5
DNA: TGTGCCAGCAGTAAAGCTCAGGGAGGGACTGAAGCTTTCTTT
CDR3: CASSKAQGGTEAFF

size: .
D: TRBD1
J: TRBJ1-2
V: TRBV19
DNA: TGTGCCACTCAAGACCTACAGGGGCGGTATGGCTACACCTTC
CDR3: CATQDLQGRYGYTF

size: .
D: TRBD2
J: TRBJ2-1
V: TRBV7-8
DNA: TGTGCCAGCAGCTCAAGCGGGAGGGCCATCCACAATGAGCAGTTCTTC
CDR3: CASSSSGRAIHNEQFF

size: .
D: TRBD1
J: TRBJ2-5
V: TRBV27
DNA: TGTGCCAGCAGGTTGACAGGGGAAGAGACCCAGTACTTC
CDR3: CASRLTGEETQYF

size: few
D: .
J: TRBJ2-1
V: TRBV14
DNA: TGTGCCAGCAGCCCAAGACTAGTGGTTGAGCAGTTCTTC
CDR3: CASSPRLVVEQFF

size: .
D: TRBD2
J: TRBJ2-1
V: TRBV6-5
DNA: TGTGCCAGCAGCTTTACTAGCGGGGGTTACAATGAGCAGTTCTTC
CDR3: CASSFTSGGYNEQFF

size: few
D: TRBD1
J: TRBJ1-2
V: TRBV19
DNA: TGTGCCAGTACCCCGGACAGGGCCTCTCGGGGCTACACCTTC
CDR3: CASTPDRASRGYTF

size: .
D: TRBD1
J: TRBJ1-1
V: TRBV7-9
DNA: TGTGCCAGCAGAGGACAGGGGGTTGAAGCTTTCTTT
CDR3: CASRGQGVEAFF

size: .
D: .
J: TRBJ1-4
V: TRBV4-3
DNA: TGCGCCAGCAGCCAAGATCAGTCAGTGGGGAGTGAAAAACTGTTTTTT
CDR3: CASSQDQSVGSEKLFF

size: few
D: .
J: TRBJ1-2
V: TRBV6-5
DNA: TGTGCCAGCAGTTCAGGGGAGACCTATGGCTACACCTTC
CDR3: CASSSGETYGYTF

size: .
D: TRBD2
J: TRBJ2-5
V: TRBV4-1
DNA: TGCGCCAGCAGCCAAGGGTCATTTTCCGGGACTAGCCGAGAGACCCAGTACTTC
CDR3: CASSQGSFSGTSRETQYF

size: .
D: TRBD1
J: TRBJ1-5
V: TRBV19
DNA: TGTGCCAGTAGTATAGTTGGGACAGGGACGAGTAGCAATCAGCCCCAGCATTTT
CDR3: CASSIVGTGTSSNQPQHF

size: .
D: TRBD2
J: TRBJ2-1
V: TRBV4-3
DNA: TGCGCCAGCAGCCACCAGGGACTAGCGGGAGTCCGGGAGCAGTTCTTC
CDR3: CASSHQGLAGVREQFF

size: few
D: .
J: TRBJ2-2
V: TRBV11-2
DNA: TGTGCCAGCAGCTTAAGGGTCAGAGTCGGGGACACCGGGGAGCTGTTTTTT
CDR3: CASSLRVRVGDTGELFF